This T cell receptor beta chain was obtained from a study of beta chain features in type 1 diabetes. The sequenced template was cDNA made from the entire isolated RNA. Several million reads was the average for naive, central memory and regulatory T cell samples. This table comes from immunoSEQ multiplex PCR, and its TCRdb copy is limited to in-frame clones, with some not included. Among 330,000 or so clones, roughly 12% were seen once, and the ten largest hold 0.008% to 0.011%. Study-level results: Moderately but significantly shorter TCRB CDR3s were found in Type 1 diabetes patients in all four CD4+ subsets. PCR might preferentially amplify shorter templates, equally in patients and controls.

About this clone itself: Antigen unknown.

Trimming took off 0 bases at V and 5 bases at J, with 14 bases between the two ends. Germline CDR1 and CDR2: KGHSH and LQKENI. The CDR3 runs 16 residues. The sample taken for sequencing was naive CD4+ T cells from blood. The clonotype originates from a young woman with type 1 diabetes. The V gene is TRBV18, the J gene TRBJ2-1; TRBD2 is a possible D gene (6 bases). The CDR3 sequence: CASSPPSAGPNNEQFF. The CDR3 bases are TGTGCCAGCTCACCACCATCAGCGGGCCCAAACAATGAGCAGTTCTTC.